This TCR beta chain was sequenced during a study of blood T cell repertoires in COVID-19 (dated by TCRdb to about 2020). The study in broad terms: The collaborator samples originated in the United States, Italy and Spain and spanned the acute and convalescent phases of COVID-19. The material from the prospective study consisted of cDNA or gDNA derived from T cells, B-cell-depleted T cells, or PBMCs. Subjects who had been exposed to COVID-19, were actively infected with it, or had recovered from it provided the deeply sampled blood TCRbeta repertoires that made up the dataset. A freely available public database, intended as a resource for researchers studying the immune response to SARS-CoV-2, is where the repertoires were released. The samples were drawn from the first 160 participants of the ongoing ImmuneRACE study and from roughly 1,300 subjects provided by 6 global collaborators. The sample metadata nearly always contained a de-identified subject ID, COVID-19 status, age in years and sex. Where available, HLA class I and class II types were taken from metadata supplied by the sample provider and were not determined by assay-based typing.

Enrolling through a virtual design, the prospective study's participants ranged in age from roughly 18 to 95 years and lived across roughly 24 United States geographic areas. In the prospective study, cohorts were assigned on the basis of participant-reported clinical history obtained from a screening survey and a study questionnaire. For ImmuneRACE Cohort 3, a participant was defined as recovered based on two consecutive negative NP/OP PCR tests, clearance by a healthcare professional, or resolution of symptoms. In the prospective study, whole blood, serum and a nasopharyngeal or oropharyngeal swab were collected from each participant by mobile phlebotomists. Additional blood draws and questionnaires over an approximately two-month period could optionally be provided by prospective study participants. Before DNA extraction, blood samples from the prospective study were shipped at room temperature or frozen.

Taken from cysteine to phenylalanine, the CDR3 has 13 residues. Of all the DNA, just the CDR3 is kept, 39 bases in frame from base 1. Unmatched junction bases come to 0, with V trimmed by 2 bases and J by 9 bases. TCRbeta CDR3 regions were amplified from genomic DNA by means of the immunoSEQ Assay, a bias-controlled multiplex PCR. The study's processing was this. Nucleated cell counts per sample were estimated from amplification of reference gene primers within the assay. Sequence reads were collapsed and filtered to measure the absolute abundance of every unique TCRbeta CDR3 rearrangement. For each sample, productive Simpson clonality was calculated by taking the square root of Simpson's diversity index across productive rearrangements. TCRdb limited this immuneACCESS table to in-frame rearrangements with V and J called. A share of clones is missing; checked studies link under half to unresolved V genes, and the rest is unexplained. V and J calls and clone size are those listed in that table; D and trimming were worked out from the DNA. The sample data list some 300,000 clones, and under 90% of these were observed just once. Less than 2% of the sample lies in the top ten.

As for this clone: The target of this receptor is not known. Base-call qualities are not available, and no considerably larger clone is one nucleotide away.

Beyond this particular receptor, the publication reports: Clinical and demographic metadata were provided uncurated, with the amount varying by source and participant.

Recombination joined TRBV12-3 or TRBV12-4 with TRBJ2-3; 12 junctional bases match TRBD2. The sequence derives from a woman between 40 and 55 years old who had recovered from COVID-19. Sequenced: PBMCs or T cells enriched from blood (not recorded which). The DNA sequence is given as TGTGCCAGCAGTTTACTAGCGGGGGGGACGCAGTATTTT. This is translated as CASSLLAGGTQYF.